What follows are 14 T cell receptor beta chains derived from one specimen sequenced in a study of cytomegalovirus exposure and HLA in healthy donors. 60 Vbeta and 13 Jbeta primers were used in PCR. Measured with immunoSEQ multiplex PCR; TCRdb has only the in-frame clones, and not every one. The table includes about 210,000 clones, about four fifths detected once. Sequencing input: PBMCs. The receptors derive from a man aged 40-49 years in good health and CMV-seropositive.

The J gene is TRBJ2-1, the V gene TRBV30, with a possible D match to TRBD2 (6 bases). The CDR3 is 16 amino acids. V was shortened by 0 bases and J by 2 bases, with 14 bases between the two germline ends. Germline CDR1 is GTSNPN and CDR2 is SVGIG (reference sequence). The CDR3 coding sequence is TGTGCCTGGAGTGTAGTTGTTAGCGGCACCTACAATGAGCAGTTCTTC. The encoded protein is CAWSVVVSGTYNEQFF.

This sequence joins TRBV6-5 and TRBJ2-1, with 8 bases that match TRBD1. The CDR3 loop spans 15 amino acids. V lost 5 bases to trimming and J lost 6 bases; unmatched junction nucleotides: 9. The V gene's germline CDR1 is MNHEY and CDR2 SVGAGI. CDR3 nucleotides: TGTGCCAGCAGTCCTGACAGGGGATGGGTCAATGAGCAGTTCTTC. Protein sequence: CASSPDRGWVNEQFF.

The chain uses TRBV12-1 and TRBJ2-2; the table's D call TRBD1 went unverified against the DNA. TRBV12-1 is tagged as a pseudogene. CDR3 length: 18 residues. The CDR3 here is CASSRIWGQGESTGELFF. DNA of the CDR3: TGTGCCAGCAGCCGAATATGGGGACAGGGAGAGTCGACCGGGGAGCTGTTTTTT.

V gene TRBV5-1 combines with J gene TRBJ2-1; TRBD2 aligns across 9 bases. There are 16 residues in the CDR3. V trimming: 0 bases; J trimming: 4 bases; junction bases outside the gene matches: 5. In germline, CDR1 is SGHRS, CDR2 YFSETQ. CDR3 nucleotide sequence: TGCGCCAGCAGCTTGGCCGGGGCGGGAGGGTACAATGAGCAGTTCTTC. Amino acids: CASSLAGAGGYNEQFF.

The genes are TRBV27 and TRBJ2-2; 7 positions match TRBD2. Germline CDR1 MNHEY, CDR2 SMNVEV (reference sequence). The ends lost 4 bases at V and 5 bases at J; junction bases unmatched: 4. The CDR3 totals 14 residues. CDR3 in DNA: TGTGCCAGCAGTTGGCGGGAGTCGACCGGGGAGCTGTTTTTT. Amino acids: CASSWRESTGELFF.

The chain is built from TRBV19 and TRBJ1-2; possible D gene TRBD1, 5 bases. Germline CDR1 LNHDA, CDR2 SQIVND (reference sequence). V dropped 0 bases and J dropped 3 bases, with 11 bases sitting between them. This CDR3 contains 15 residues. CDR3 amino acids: CASSIDLGRDYGYTF. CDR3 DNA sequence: TGTGCCAGTAGTATAGATCTGGGCAGGGACTATGGCTACACCTTC.

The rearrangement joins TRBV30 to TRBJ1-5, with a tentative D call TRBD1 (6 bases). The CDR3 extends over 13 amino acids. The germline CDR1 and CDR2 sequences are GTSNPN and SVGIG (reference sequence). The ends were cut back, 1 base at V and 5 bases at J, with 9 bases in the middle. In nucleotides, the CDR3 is TGTGCCTGGAGTGGGGAGGGGGATCAGCCCCAGCATTTT. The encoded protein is CAWSGEGDQPQHF.

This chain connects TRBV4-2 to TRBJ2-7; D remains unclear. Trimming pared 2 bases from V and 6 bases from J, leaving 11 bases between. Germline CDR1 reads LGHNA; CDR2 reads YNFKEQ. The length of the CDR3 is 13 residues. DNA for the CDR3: TGTGCCAGCAGCCAAATGGAGAGGTTCGAGCAGTACGTC. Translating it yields CASSQMERFEQYV.

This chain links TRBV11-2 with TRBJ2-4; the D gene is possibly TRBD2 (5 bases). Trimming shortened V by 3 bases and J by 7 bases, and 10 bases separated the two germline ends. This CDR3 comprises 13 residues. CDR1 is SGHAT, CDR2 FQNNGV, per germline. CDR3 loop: CASSFEGANIQYF. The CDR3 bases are TGTGCCAGCAGCTTCGAGGGAGCTAACATTCAGTACTTC.

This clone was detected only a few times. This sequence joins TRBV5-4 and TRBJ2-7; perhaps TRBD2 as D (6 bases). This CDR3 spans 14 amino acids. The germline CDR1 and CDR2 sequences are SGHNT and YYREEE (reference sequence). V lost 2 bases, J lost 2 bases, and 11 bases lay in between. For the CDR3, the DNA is TGTGCCAGCAGCTTCGGGACTGCCCCCTACGAGCAGTACTTC. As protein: CASSFGTAPYEQYF.

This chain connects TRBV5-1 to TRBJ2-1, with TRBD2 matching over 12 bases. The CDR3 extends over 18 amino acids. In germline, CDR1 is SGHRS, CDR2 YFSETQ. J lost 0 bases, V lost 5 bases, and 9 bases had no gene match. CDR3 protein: CASSFPTSGRLSYNEQFF. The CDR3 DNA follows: TGCGCCAGCAGTTTCCCGACTAGCGGGAGACTCTCCTACAATGAGCAGTTCTTC.

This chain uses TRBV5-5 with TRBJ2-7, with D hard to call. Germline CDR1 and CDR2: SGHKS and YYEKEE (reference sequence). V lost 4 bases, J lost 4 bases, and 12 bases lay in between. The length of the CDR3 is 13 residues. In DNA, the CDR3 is TGTGCCAGCAGCACCTTTGGAGATTACGAGCAGTACTTC. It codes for CASSTFGDYEQYF.

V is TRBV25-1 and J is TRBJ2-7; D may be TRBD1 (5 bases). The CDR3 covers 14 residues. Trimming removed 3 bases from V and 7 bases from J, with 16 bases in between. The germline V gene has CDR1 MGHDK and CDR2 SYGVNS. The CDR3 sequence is CASSDPGSFSEQYF. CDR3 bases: TGTGCCAGCAGTGATCCAGGGTCATTTTCAGAGCAGTACTTC.

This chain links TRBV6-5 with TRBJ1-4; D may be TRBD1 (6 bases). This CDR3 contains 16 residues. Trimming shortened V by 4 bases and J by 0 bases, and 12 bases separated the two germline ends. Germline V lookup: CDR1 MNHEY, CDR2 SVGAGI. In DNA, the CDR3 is TGTGCCAGCAGTTCCACAGGGCTATCAACTAATGAAAAACTGTTTTTT. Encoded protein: CASSSTGLSTNEKLFF.